This TCR beta chain was sequenced for a study of CD4 T cells in relation to SARS-CoV-2 and coronaviruses. The CDR3 length is 16 residues. Germline values: CDR1 SGDLS, CDR2 YYNGEE. The V and J ends lost 3 bases and 5 bases respectively, with 20 bases between them. The unexposed donors gave CD4+ T cells in about 2011-2019, prior to COVID-19. After roughly ten days of culture, CD4+ T cells were isolated. This clone was counted once. Its antigen remains unidentified. Repertoires were generated with immunoSEQ multiplex PCR, while TCRdb's copy carries only in-frame clones and drops some. The table has about 15,000 clones, 79% seen once.

The chain joins TRBV9 to TRBJ2-5, with a possible D match to TRBD1 (6 bases). This sequence originates from a human donor in good health. The specimen was CD4+ T cells from PBMCs, cultured in vitro. The chain's CDR3 is CASSGAGVTGTETQYF. The DNA of the CDR3 is TGTGCCAGCAGCGGCGCTGGGGTTACAGGGACGGAGACCCAGTACTTC.